This is a list of T cell receptor beta chains from one sample in a study of cytotoxic CD8 clonotypes in ibrutinib-treated CLL. Generated by immunoSEQ multiplex PCR, the TCRdb table keeps only in-frame clones and is missing some. The sample holds some 200,000 clones; 60% to 80% are singletons and the top ten take around 10%. The input for sequencing was PBMCs, taken after 12 months of ibrutinib treatment. The source of these receptors is a human donor with chronic lymphocytic leukemia. The CDR3 runs from the conserved cysteine through the conserved F or W. The D gene is left open where the match is weak. Rows may omit the clone size; those that give it use once, few, many or a size class.

>-|-|TRBJ2-7|TRBV20-1
TGCAGTGCCCGCCTACCGTACGAGCAGTACTTC
CSARLPYEQYF
>-|once|TRBJ1-2|TRBV19
TGTGCCAGTAGTTCTTCGACAGAAGACTATGGCTACACCTTC
CASSSSTEDYGYTF
>TRBD2|once|TRBJ2-1|TRBV13
TGTGCCAGCAGCCTAGCGGGGGCCTTCTACAATGAGCAGTTCTTC
CASSLAGAFYNEQFF
>-|few|TRBJ2-7|TRBV6-6
TGTGCCAGCAGTCCACAATCCTACGAGCAGTACTTC
CASSPQSYEQYF
>-|-|TRBJ2-6|TRBV7-3
TGTGCCAGCAGCTACTCTGGGGCCAACGTCCTGACTTTC
CASSYSGANVLTF
>-|-|TRBJ2-7|TRBV5-1
TGCGCCAGCAGCCTGGTGGGGGACACGGAGGGCGAGCAGTACTTC
CASSLVGDTEGEQYF
>TRBD1|-|TRBJ2-7|TRBV6-6
TGTGCCAGCAGCATGACAGGGCCACCTCCCTACGAGCAGTACTTC
CASSMTGPPPYEQYF
>-|many|TRBJ2-7|TRBV2
TGTGCCAGCAGTGTCTACGAGCAGTACTTC
CASSVYEQYF
>-|-|TRBJ2-6|TRBV19
TGTGCCAGTAGTATCGAGATGGGGCTAGGGGCCAACGTCCTGACTTTC
CASSIEMGLGANVLTF
>-|-|TRBJ1-1|TRBV7-2
TGTGCCAGCAGCGAACAAGTACCGAACACTGAAGCTTTCTTT
CASSEQVPNTEAFF
>-|-|TRBJ2-7|TRBV25-1
TGTGCCAGCAGTGAATTAGAGAGCTCCTACGAGCAGTACTTC
CASSELESSYEQYF
>-|-|TRBJ1-1|TRBV6-5
TGTGCCAGCAGTTCCCCCGGAAATCCCAACACTGAAGCTTTCTTT
CASSSPGNPNTEAFF
>-|-|TRBJ2-7|TRBV28
TGTGCCAGCAGTTTCTCGCATCGGTCCTCCTACGAGCAGTACTTC
CASSFSHRSSYEQYF
>-|-|TRBJ1-3|TRBV11-2
TGTGCCAGCAGACAATCTGGAAACACCATATATTTT
CASRQSGNTIYF
>-|-|TRBJ2-2|TRBV4-1
TGCGCCAGCAGCCAAGAACAGGTGAACACCGGGGAGCTGTTTTTT
CASSQEQVNTGELFF
>-|-|TRBJ1-1|TRBV19
TGTGCCAGTAGTATAGGAACAGGGACTGAAGCTTTCTTT
CASSIGTGTEAFF
>TRBD1|-|TRBJ2-2|TRBV7-9
TGTGCCAGCAGCTCACCAGCCGGGACAGAGACTGCCAACACCGGGGAGCTGTTTTTT
CASSSPAGTETANTGELFF
>TRBD1|-|TRBJ2-1|TRBV6-1
TGTGCCAGCAGTGAACCGGGACAGCGCCCCTACAATGAGCAGTTCTTC
CASSEPGQRPYNEQFF
>-|-|TRBJ1-2|TRBV27
TGTGCCAGCAGTCGGAGACAGCTTCAGCTTAACTATGGCTACACCTTC
CASSRRQLQLNYGYTF
>-|-|TRBJ1-1|TRBV5-5
TGTGCCAGCAGCCCGTTCGGAGGGTCGGCTTTCTTT
CASSPFGGSAFF
>-|-|TRBJ2-5|TRBV7-7
TGTGCTAGCAGCTTAGGGTACGGGGGGCTTCAAGAGACCCAGTACTTC
CASSLGYGGLQETQYF
>-|-|TRBJ1-1|TRBV27
TGTGCCAGCAGTCTTAGCGACCGCCTTCGCTCGGGACATAAGAACACTGAAGCTTTCTTT
CASSLSDRLRSGHKNTEAFF
>TRBD2|few|TRBJ2-3|TRBV2
TGTGCCAGCAGTAACGAGAGGGCTAGCGGGTATAGCACAGATACGCAGTATTTT
CASSNERASGYSTDTQYF
>-|few|TRBJ1-3|TRBV6-5
TGTGCCAGCAGTTACTCCGGCCGGGGAGCGGACACCATATATTTT
CASSYSGRGADTIYF
>-|-|TRBJ1-5|TRBV30
TGTGCCTGGAGCGAGGCCCAAGTTAATCAGCCCCAGCATTTT
CAWSEAQVNQPQHF
>TRBD2|-|TRBJ2-3|TRBV7-9
TGTGCCAGCAGGGATCGGACTAGCGGGTTGACAGATACGCAGTATTTT
CASRDRTSGLTDTQYF
>-|-|TRBJ1-1|TRBV5-8
TGTGCCAGCAGCTCCTCCCACGGGACTGAAGCTTTCTTT
CASSSSHGTEAFF
>-|-|TRBJ1-1|TRBV5-8
TGTGCCAGCAGCCCAGGTTCGGGTGAAGCTTTCTTT
CASSPGSGEAFF
>-|-|TRBJ2-7|TRBV6-6
TGTGCCAGCAGTTACGAGATAGGGGGAAGGAACGAGCAGTACTTC
CASSYEIGGRNEQYF
>TRBD1|-|TRBJ1-5|TRBV2
TGTGCCAGCACCCCAGACAGGGCGGACATTAGCAATCAGCCCCAGCATTTT
CASTPDRADISNQPQHF
>TRBD1|once|TRBJ2-5|TRBV25-1
TGTGCCAGCAGTGCAAGCACGGACAGGGGGAATGGAGAGACCCAGTACTTC
CASSASTDRGNGETQYF
>TRBD1|-|TRBJ1-1|TRBV29-1
TGCAGCGTTGAGCGGACAGGGAACACTGAAGCTTTCTTT
CSVERTGNTEAFF
>-|-|TRBJ2-5|TRBV7-9
TGTGCCAGCAGCTCCTACAGGGAAGAGACCCAGTACTTC
CASSSYREETQYF
>TRBD1|-|TRBJ1-5|TRBV5-8
TGTGCCAGCAGCTGGGGGACAGATAGCAATCAGCCCCAGCATTTT
CASSWGTDSNQPQHF
>TRBD1|-|TRBJ1-1|TRBV5-1
TGCGCCAGCAGCGAGGACAGGAACTTTGAAGCTTTCTTT
CASSEDRNFEAFF
>-|-|TRBJ2-4|TRBV29-1
TGCAGCGTTGAAGGTCTAGCGCGAAACATTCAGTACTTC
CSVEGLARNIQYF
>-|once|TRBJ2-1|TRBV29-1
TGCAGCGTGGCAGGGGTTAGTGAGCAGTTCTTC
CSVAGVSEQFF
>-|-|TRBJ1-2|TRBV6-1
TGTGCCAGCAGTGATTCCGCTGTCTGGGGCCGGCGGGGCTACACCTTC
CASSDSAVWGRRGYTF